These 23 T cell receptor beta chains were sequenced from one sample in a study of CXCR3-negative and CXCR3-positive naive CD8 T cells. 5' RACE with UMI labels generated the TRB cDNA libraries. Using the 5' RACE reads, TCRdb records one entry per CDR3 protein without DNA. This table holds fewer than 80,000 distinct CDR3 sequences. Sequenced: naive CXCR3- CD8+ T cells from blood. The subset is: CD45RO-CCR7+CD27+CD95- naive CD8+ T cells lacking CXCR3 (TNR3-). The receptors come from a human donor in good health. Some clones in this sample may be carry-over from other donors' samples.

The CDR3 spells CASSLGLHGQGGYNEQFF. This chain joins TRBV12-3 or TRBV12-4 and TRBJ2-1; with no DNA, the TCRdb D assignment of TRBD1 cannot be verified. This CDR3 has 18 amino acids.

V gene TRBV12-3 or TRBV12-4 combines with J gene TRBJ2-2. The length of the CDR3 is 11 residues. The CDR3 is CASRDTGELFF.

The CDR3 sequence is CSVELGRGQGSNTEAFF. V and J are TRBV29-1 and TRBJ1-1. In germline, CDR1 is SQVTM, CDR2 ANQGSEA. The CDR3 totals 17 residues.

The CDR3 loop reads CASSWMTTSGNSGGPYNEQFF. The chain employs TRBV7-6 and TRBJ2-1; TCRdb designates TRBD2, a call that cannot be tested without DNA. There are 21 residues in the CDR3. CDR1 and CDR2 (germline): SGHVS, FNYEAQ.

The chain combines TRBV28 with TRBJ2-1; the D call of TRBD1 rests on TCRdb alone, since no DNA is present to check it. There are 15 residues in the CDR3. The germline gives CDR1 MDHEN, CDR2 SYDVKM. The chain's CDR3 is CASSFTGADYNEQFF.

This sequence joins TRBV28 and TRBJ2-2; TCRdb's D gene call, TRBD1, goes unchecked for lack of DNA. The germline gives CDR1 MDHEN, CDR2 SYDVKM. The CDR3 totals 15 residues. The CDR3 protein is CASSFATGETGELFF.

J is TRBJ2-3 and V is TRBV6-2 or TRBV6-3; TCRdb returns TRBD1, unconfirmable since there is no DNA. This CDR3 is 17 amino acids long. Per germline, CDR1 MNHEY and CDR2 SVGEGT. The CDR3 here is CASRIFRQGLRTDTQYF.

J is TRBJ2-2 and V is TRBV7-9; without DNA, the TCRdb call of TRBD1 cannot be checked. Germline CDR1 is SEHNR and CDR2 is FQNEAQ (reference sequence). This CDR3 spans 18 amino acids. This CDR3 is CASSRPGTGFGNTGELFF.

The CDR3 sequence is CASSFRDRISYEQYF. The chain uses TRBV27 and TRBJ2-7; TCRdb designates TRBD1, a call that cannot be tested without DNA. This CDR3 comprises 15 residues. Germline V lookup: CDR1 MNHEY, CDR2 SMNVEV (reference sequence).

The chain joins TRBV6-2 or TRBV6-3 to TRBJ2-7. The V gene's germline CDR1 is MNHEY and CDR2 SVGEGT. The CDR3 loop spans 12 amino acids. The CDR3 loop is CASSYGSGEQYF.

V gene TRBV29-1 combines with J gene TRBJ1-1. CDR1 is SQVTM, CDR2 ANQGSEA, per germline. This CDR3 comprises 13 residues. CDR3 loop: CSGEGGTNTEAFF.

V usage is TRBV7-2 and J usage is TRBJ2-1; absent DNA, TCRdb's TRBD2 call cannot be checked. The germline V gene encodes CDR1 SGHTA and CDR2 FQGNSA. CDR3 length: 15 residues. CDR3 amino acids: CASSQIAGGSDEQFF. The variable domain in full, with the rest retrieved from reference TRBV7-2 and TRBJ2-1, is GAGVSQSPSNKVTEKGKDVELRCDPISGHTALYWYRQSLGQGLEFLIYFQGNSAPDKSGLPSDRFSAERTGGSVSTLTIQRTQQEDSAVYLCASSQIAGGSDEQFFGPGTRLTVL.

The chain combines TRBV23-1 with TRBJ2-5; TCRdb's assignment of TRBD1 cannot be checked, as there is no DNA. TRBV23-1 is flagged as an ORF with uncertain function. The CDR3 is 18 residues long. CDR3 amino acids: CASSQRTGGLRAQETQYF.

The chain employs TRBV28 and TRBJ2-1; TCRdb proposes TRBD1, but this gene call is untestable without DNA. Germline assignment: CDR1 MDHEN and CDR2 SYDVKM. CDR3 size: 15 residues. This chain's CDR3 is CASWGGQDLYNEQFF.

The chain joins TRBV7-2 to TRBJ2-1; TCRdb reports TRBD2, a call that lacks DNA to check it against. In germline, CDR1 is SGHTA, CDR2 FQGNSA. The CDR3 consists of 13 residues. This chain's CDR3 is CASRTSGSNEQFF.

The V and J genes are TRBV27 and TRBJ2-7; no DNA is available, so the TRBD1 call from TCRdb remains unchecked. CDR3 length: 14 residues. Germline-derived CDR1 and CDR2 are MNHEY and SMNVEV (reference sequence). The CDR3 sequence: CASRGEPGPYEQYF.

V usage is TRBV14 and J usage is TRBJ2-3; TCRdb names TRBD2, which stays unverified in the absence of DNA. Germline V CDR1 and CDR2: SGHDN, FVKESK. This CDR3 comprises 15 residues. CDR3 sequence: CASSPSTSFADTQYF. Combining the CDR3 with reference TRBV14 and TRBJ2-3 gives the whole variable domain EAGVTQFPSHSVIEKGQTVTLRCDPISGHDNLYWYRRVMGKEIKFLLHFVKESKQDESGMPNNRFLAERTGGTYSTLKVQPAELEDSGVYFCASSPSTSFADTQYFGPGTRLTVL.

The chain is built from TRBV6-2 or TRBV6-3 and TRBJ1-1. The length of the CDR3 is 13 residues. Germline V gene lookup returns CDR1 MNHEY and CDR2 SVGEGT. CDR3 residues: CASRKTVNTEAFF.

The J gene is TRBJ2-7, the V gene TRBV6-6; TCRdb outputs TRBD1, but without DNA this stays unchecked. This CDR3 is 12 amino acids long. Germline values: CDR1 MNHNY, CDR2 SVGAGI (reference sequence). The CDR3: CASSQTGVEQYF.

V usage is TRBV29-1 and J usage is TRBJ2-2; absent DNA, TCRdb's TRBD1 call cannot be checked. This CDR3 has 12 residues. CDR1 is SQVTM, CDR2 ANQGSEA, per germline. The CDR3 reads CSVALGGPELFF.

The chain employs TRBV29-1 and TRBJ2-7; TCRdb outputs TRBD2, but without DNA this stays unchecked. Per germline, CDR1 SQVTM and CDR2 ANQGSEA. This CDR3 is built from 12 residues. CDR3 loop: CSVGQARGEQYF.

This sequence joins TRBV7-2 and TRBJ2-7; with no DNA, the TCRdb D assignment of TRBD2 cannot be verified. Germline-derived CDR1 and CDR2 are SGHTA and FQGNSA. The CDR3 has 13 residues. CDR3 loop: CASSGGPAYEQYF.

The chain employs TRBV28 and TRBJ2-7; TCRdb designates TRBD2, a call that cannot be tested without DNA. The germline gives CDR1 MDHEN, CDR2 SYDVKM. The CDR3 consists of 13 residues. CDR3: CASNRDFTYEQYF.